These T cell receptor beta chains were read from a single sample in a study of OX40 agonist ivuxolimab in advanced cancers. Sequencing used immunoSEQ multiplex PCR; TCRdb keeps in-frame clones, though not all of them. Of approximately 87,000 clones in the sample, approximately 90% are singletons; the top ten hold around 0.86%. The sample here was CD4+ or CD8+ T cells sorted from blood, taken in a trial of the OX40 agonist ivuxolimab. The source of these receptors is an adult with an advanced solid tumor such as melanoma, head and neck, liver or kidney cancer. CDR3s leave out the opening cysteine and the closing phenylalanine or tryptophan. Each record gives: J gene, V gene, CDR3 protein.

>TRBJ2-1|TRBV4-3
ASSQDRINEQF
>TRBJ2-5|TRBV7-2
ASSLRGQGAGETQY
>TRBJ1-2|TRBV19
ASRDRGLQDGYT
>TRBJ1-2|TRBV6-5
ASSQGSDYGYT
>.|TRBV7-3
ASSLTQISEQY
>TRBJ1-5|TRBV28
ASSLEGVVSNQPQH
>TRBJ1-2|TRBV4-3
ASSPTGQNYGYT
>.|TRBV6-1
ASSEGLAGEYEQY
>TRBJ2-1|TRBV19
ASSILQNEQF
>TRBJ2-7|TRBV11-3
ASSLGLAGSYEQY
>TRBJ2-2|TRBV5-1
ASSLIPGQGATYTGELF